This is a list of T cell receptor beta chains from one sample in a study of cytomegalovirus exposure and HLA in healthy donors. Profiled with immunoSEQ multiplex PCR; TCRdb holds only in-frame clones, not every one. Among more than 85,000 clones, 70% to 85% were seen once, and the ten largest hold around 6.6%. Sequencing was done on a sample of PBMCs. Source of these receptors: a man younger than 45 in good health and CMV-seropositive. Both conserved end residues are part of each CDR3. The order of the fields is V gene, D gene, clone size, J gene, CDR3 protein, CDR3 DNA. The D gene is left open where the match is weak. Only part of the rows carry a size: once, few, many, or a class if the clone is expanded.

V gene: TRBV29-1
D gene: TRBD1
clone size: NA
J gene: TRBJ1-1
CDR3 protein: CSVHPGQGEAFF
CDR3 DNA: TGCAGCGTTCACCCGGGACAGGGGGAAGCTTTCTTT

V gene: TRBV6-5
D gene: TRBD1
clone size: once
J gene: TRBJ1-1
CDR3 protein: CASKQGGTEAFF
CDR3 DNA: TGTGCCAGCAAACAGGGGGGAACTGAAGCTTTCTTT

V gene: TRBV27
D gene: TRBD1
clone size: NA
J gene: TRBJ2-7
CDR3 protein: CASSWDRDLEQYF
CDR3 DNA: TGTGCCAGCAGTTGGGACAGGGACCTCGAGCAGTACTTC

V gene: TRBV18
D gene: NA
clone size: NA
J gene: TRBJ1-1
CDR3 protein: CASSPPGGGAFF
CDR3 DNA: TGTGCCAGCTCACCACCAGGGGGGGGAGCTTTCTTT

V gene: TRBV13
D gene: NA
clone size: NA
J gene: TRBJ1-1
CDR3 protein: CASSSLSTEAFF
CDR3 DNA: TGTGCCAGCAGCTCCTTGAGCACTGAAGCTTTCTTT

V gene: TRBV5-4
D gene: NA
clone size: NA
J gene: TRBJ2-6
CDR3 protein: CASSPSLADSSGANVLTF
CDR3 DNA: TGTGCCAGCAGCCCCTCGCTAGCGGACAGCTCTGGGGCCAACGTCCTGACTTTC

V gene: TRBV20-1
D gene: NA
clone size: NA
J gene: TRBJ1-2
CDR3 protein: CSARGSRGYTF
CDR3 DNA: TGCAGTGCTAGGGGGAGTCGGGGCTACACCTTC

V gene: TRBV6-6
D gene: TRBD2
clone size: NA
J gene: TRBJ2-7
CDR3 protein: CASQRGAFYEQYF
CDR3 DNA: TGTGCCAGCCAGCGGGGAGCCTTTTACGAGCAGTACTTC

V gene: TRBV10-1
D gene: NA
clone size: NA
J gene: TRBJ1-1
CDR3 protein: CASSESPGKNTEAFF
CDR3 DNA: TGCGCCAGCAGTGAGTCGCCAGGGAAGAACACTGAAGCTTTCTTT

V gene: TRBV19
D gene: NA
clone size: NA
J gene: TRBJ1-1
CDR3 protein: CASSRGKDTEAFF
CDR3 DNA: TGTGCCAGTAGCCGGGGAAAGGACACTGAAGCTTTCTTT

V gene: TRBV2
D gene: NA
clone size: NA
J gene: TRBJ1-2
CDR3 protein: CASSLGRGYGYTF
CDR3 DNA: TGTGCCAGCAGTCTAGGCAGGGGTTATGGCTACACCTTC

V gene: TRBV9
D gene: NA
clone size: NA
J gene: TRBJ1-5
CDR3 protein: CASSPEISNQPQHF
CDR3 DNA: TGTGCCAGCAGCCCCGAGATAAGCAATCAGCCCCAGCATTTT

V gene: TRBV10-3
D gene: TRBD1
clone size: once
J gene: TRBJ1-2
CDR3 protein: CAIGGTGKGLWDGYTF
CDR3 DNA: TGTGCCATCGGCGGGACAGGGAAGGGTCTATGGGATGGCTACACCTTC

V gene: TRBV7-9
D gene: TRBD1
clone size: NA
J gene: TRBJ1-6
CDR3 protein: CASSPSPGQGAGGNSPLHF
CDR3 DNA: TGTGCCAGCAGCCCGTCCCCGGGACAGGGGGCGGGCGGAAATTCACCCCTCCACTTT

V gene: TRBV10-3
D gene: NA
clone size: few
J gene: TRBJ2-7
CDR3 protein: CAISEGASEQYF
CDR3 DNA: TGTGCCATCAGTGAAGGAGCAAGCGAGCAGTACTTC

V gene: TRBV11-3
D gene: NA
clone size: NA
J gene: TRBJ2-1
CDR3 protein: CASSFEEANEQFF
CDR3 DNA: TGTGCCAGCAGCTTCGAAGAAGCGAATGAGCAGTTCTTC

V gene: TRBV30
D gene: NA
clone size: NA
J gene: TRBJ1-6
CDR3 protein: CAWSVPDRLTSPLHF
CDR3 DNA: TGTGCCTGGAGTGTTCCGGACAGATTGACTTCACCCCTCCACTTT

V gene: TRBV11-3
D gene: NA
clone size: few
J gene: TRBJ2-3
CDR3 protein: CASSPGWGTDTQYF
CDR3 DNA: TGTGCCAGCAGCCCGGGGTGGGGCACAGATACGCAGTATTTT

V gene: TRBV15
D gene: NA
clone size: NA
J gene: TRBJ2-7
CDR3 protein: CATSRGRDKPYEQYF
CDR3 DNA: TGTGCCACCAGCAGAGGCCGGGATAAACCCTACGAGCAGTACTTC

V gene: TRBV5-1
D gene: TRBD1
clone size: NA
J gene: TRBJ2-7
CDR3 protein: CASSLAPGTEFYEQYF
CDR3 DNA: TGCGCCAGCAGCTTGGCCCCCGGGACAGAATTCTACGAGCAGTACTTC

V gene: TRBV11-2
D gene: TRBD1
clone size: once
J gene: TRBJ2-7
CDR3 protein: CASSGGQTSYEQYF
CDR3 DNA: TGTGCCAGCAGCGGGGGACAGACCTCCTACGAGCAGTACTTC

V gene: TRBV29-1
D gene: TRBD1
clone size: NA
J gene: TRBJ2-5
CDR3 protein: CSVDGTDQEAQYF
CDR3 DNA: TGCAGCGTTGACGGGACAGACCAAGAGGCCCAGTACTTC

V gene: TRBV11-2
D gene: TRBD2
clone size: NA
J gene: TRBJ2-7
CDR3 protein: CASSQLAGGPWQYF
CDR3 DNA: TGTGCCAGCAGCCAACTAGCGGGGGGGCCCTGGCAGTACTTC

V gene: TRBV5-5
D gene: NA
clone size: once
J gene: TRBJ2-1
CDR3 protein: CASSNRELASSYNEQFF
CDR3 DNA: TGTGCCAGCAGCAACCGGGAGCTAGCGAGCTCCTACAATGAGCAGTTCTTC

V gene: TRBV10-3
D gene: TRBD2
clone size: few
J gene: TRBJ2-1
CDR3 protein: CAISERGEYNEQFF
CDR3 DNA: TGTGCCATCAGTGAGCGGGGGGAATACAATGAGCAGTTCTTC

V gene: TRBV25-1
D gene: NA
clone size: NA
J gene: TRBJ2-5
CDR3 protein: CASSDNGQKYQETQYF
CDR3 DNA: TGTGCCAGCAGTGACAACGGACAAAAGTACCAAGAGACCCAGTACTTC

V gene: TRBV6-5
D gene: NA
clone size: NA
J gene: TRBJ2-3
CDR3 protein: CASSYSRADTQYF
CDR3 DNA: TGTGCCAGCAGTTACTCGAGGGCAGATACGCAGTATTTT

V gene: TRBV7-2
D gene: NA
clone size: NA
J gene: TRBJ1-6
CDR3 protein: CASSRLDSKYNSPLHF
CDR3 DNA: TGTGCCAGCAGCCGATTGGACAGTAAATATAATTCACCCCTCCACTTT

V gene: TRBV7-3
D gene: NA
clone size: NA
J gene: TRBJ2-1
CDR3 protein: CASSLGSGTEQFF
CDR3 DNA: TGTGCCAGCAGCTTAGGGTCCGGGACAGAGCAGTTCTTC

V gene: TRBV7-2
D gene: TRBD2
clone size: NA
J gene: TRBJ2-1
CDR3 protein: CASSFGSGAPNEQFF
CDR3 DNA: TGTGCCAGCAGCTTCGGTAGCGGGGCTCCCAATGAGCAGTTCTTC

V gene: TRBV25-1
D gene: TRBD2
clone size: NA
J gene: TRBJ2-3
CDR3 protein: CASSETRGGLDTQYF
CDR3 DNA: TGTGCCAGCAGTGAAACGCGGGGGGGCCTAGATACGCAGTATTTT

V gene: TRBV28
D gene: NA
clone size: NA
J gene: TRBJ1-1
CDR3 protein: CASSPTRDGTEAFF
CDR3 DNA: TGTGCCAGCAGTCCGACCAGGGATGGAACTGAAGCTTTCTTT

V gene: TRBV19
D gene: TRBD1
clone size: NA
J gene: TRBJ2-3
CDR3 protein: CASKNPNRGHADTQYF
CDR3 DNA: TGTGCCAGTAAGAATCCCAACAGGGGGCACGCAGATACGCAGTATTTT

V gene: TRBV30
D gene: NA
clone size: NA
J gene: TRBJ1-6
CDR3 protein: CAWSVALNSPLHF
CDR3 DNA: TGTGCCTGGAGTGTAGCCTTAAATTCACCCCTCCACTTT

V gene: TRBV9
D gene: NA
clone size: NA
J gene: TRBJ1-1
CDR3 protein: CASSVDPRLNTEAFF
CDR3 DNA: TGTGCCAGCAGCGTAGATCCGCGATTGAACACTGAAGCTTTCTTT

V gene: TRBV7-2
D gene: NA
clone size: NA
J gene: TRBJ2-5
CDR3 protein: CASSRGGGQEETQYF
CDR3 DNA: TGTGCCAGCAGCCGAGGGGGTGGGCAGGAAGAGACCCAGTACTTC

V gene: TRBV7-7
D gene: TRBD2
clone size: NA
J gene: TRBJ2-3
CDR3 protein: CASSTSPPGWEGDTQYF
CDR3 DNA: TGTGCTAGCAGCACGTCCCCCCCAGGGTGGGAGGGTGATACGCAGTATTTT

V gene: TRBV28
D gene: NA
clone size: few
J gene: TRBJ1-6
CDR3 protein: CASRTANSPLHF
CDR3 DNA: TGTGCCAGCAGGACAGCGAATTCACCCCTCCACTTT

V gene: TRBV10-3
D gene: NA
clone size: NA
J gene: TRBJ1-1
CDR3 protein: CAISDPVGVNTEAFF
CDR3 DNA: TGTGCCATCAGTGACCCAGTTGGAGTTAACACTGAAGCTTTCTTT

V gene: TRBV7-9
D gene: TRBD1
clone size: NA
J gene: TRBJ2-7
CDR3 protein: CASSFAGQVSYEQYF
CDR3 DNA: TGTGCCAGCAGCTTTGCCGGACAGGTCTCCTACGAGCAGTACTTC

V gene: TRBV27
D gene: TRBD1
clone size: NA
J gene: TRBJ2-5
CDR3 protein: CASSSVGQGEETQYF
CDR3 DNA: TGTGCCAGCAGTTCCGTCGGACAGGGGGAAGAGACCCAGTACTTC

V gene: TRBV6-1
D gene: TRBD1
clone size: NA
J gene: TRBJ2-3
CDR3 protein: CASSGGTGGEVDTQYF
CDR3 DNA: TGTGCCAGCAGTGGGGGGACAGGGGGTGAGGTAGATACGCAGTATTTT

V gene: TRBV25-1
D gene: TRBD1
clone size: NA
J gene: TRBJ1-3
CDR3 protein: CASSQGAGENTIYF
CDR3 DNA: TGTGCCAGCAGTCAGGGGGCAGGAGAAAACACCATATATTTT

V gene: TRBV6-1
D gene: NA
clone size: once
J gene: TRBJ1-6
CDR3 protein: CASSDNRAILSFSPLHF
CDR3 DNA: TGTGCCAGCAGTGATAACAGGGCAATACTCTCGTTTTCACCCCTCCATTTT

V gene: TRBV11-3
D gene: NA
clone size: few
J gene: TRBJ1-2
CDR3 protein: CASSEGGVEYGYTF
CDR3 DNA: TGTGCCAGCAGCGAGGGGGGGGTCGAGTATGGCTACACCTTC

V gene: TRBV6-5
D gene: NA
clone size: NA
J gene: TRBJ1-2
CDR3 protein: CASSQKGYTF
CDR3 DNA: TGTGCCAGCAGTCAGAAGGGCTACACCTTC

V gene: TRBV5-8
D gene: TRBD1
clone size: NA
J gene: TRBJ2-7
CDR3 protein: CASSLEGRGTFEQYF
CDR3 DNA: TGTGCCAGCAGCTTGGAGGGCAGGGGGACCTTTGAGCAGTACTTC

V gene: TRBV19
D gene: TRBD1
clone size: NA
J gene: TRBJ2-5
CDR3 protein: CASSSQPGQGQTQYF
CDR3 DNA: TGTGCCAGTAGCAGCCAACCGGGACAGGGACAGACCCAGTACTTC

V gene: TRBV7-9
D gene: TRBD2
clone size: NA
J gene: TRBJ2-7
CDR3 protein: CASSLVVTSGGLYEQYF
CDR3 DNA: TGTGCCAGCAGCTTAGTAGTTACTAGCGGGGGGCTCTACGAGCAGTACTTC